This is a list of T cell receptor beta chains from one sample in a study of T cell changes during pregnancy in multiple sclerosis. The assay was immunoSEQ multiplex PCR, and TCRdb's table has in-frame clones only and misses some. The sample has approximately 88,000 clones, 90% to 95% seen once. The starting material was peripheral blood, obtained in the first trimester of pregnancy. These receptors all come from a female donor with multiple sclerosis, enrolled in a pregnancy study. Both conserved end residues are part of each CDR3. The order of the fields is V gene, J gene, CDR3 protein.

TRBV6-6	TRBJ1-1	CATLTGTGWEAFF
TRBV19	TRBJ2-7	CASSAGTGGYEQYF
TRBV6-1	TRBJ2-7	CASIELGGGPYEQYF
TRBV4-1	TRBJ2-1	CASSQEGDEQFF
TRBV6-1	TRBJ2-7	CASSADRVGYEQYF
TRBV6-1	TRBJ1-2	CASSANPTGGGYGYTF
TRBV5-1	TRBJ2-1	CASSLGTGMHNEQFF
TRBV6-6	TRBJ2-5	CASSYEGQETQYF
TRBV15	TRBJ1-2	CATSPDRARPGYTF
TRBV7-4	TRBJ1-4	CASPQGGYPPTNEKLFF
TRBV11-2	TRBJ1-2	CASRTNRGANYGYTF
TRBV9	TRBJ2-3	CASSVTSGGLRTDTQYF
TRBV2	TRBJ2-5	CASSRGQSLGKTQYF